Below are 25 T cell receptor beta chains sequenced from a single sample in a study of T-cell reconstitution after alpha-beta-depleted transplantation in children. The TCRbeta library incorporated unique molecular identifiers. One entry per CDR3 protein results from TCRdb running MiXCR on the PCR reads. The data show 230,000 or so distinct CDR3 sequences, around 12% seen once. Sequenced material: PBMCs from the stem cell graft donor, taken from the stem cell graft. These receptor sequences come from a human donor who donated a stem cell graft to a child with acute lymphoblastic leukemia.

This clonotype was counted ten times or more. This chain links TRBV5-1 with TRBJ2-7; 9 bases fit TRBD1. Germline CDR1 and CDR2: SGHRS and YFSETQ. The V gene end was trimmed by 4 bases and the J gene end by 5 bases; junction bases not matched to a gene: 4. This CDR3 is 13 amino acids long. As DNA, the CDR3 is TGCGCCAGCAGCCGGGACAGGGCCCACGAGCAGTACTTC. Protein sequence: CASSRDRAHEQYF.

This clonotype has ten or more counts. The genes are TRBV6-2 or TRBV6-3 and TRBJ2-7; TRBD1 matches at 11 bases. The germline CDR1 and CDR2 sequences are MNHEY and SVGEGT. V was pared by 0 bases and J by 5 bases, with 3 bases of the junction left unmatched. The CDR3 consists of 15 residues. In nucleotides, the CDR3 is TGTGCCAGCAGTTACTCCTGGACAGGGGGCAACGAGCAGTACTTC. Amino acids: CASSYSWTGGNEQYF.

Ten or more counts support this clonotype. The V call is TRBV6-2 or TRBV6-3, the J call TRBJ2-3; 7 bases are shared with TRBD2. V was pared by 0 bases and J by 6 bases, with 6 bases of the junction left unmatched. Looked up from germline, CDR1 is MNHEY and CDR2 is SVGEGT. The CDR3 runs to 15 residues. CDR3 loop: CASSYSRTRTDTQYF. The CDR3 nucleotides are TGTGCCAGCAGTTACTCAAGGACTAGGACCGATACGCAGTATTTT.

This chain connects TRBV23-1 to TRBJ1-2; D is ambiguous. TRBV23-1 is an ORF, and what it does is uncertain. V lost 4 bases to trimming and J lost 1 base, with 19 bases between them. The CDR3 length is 17 residues. DNA for the CDR3: TGCGCCAGCAGTCCTCAACTATGGGGAGTGGATAACTATGGCTACACCTTC. This gives the protein CASSPQLWGVDNYGYTF.

This chain connects TRBV7-8 to TRBJ1-4, with a possible D match to TRBD1 (6 bases). CDR1 is SGHVS and CDR2 is FQNEAQ in the germline V gene. Deletions cut 4 bases from V and 3 bases from J, with 12 bases between. This CDR3 contains 15 residues. For the CDR3, the DNA is TGTGCCAGCAGCTGGGACATCGGGGCTAATGAAAAACTGTTTTTT. The encoded protein is CASSWDIGANEKLFF.

This clonotype was counted at least ten times. The chain has TRBV7-2 and TRBJ2-2, with 11 bases identical to TRBD2. The CDR3 contains 16 residues. Germline V gene data show CDR1 as SGHTA and CDR2 as FQGNSA. Unmatched junction bases numbered 2, after V lost 3 bases and J lost 2 bases. Here the CDR3 reads CASSFRLAGNTGELFF. For the CDR3, the DNA is TGTGCCAGCAGCTTTCGACTAGCGGGAAACACCGGGGAGCTGTTTTTT.

This clonotype was recorded many times. V is TRBV29-1 and J is TRBJ2-7, with 10 nucleotides matching TRBD1. V lost 7 bases and J lost 5; bases outside the gene matches: 8. The CDR3 covers 13 residues. In germline, CDR1 is SQVTM, CDR2 ANQGSEA. CDR3 coding DNA: TGCAGCGCCGGGACAGGGGCCGGCGACGAGCAGTACTTC. Translating it yields CSAGTGAGDEQYF.

In its sample, this clonotype was seen many times. The rearrangement links TRBV6-4 to TRBJ2-6; 7 bases are shared with TRBD1. Germline assignment: CDR1 MRHNA and CDR2 SNTAGT. This CDR3 is built from 18 residues. The V gene end was trimmed by 2 bases and the J gene end by 0 bases; junction bases not matched to a gene: 7. The CDR3 coding sequence is TGTGCCAGCAGTGACAGTGGGGACAGTCCCTCTGGGGCCAACGTCCTGACTTTC. Protein: CASSDSGDSPSGANVLTF.

This clonotype has ten or more counts. The chain uses TRBV7-8 and TRBJ2-1, with 9 bases identical to TRBD2. The CDR3 extends over 15 amino acids. CDR1 is SGHVS and CDR2 is FQNEAQ in the germline V gene. After removal of 7 bases from V and 0 bases from J, the junction contained 4 bases not matched to a gene. CDR3 sequence (DNA): TGTGCCAGCATCGCTAGCGGGGCCTCCTACAATGAGCAGTTCTTC. Translation gives CASIASGASYNEQFF. Supplemented by reference TRBV7-8 and TRBJ2-1, the full variable domain reads GAGVSQSPRYKVAKRGQDVALRCDPISGHVSLFWYQQALGQGPEFLTYFQNEAQLDKSGLPSDRFFAERPEGSVSTLKIQRTQQEDSAVYLCASIASGASYNEQFFGPGTRLTVL.

This clonotype was picked up one time. A clone one base away is much larger, so this may be a read error. The chain is built from TRBV30 and TRBJ1-5, with D unclear. The CDR3 consists of 16 residues. Germline V gene sequence: CDR1 GTSNPN, CDR2 SVGIG (reference sequence). CDR3 sequence: CAWSLAREPGNRPQHF. In DNA, the CDR3 is TGTGCCTGGAGTTTGGCCCGGGAACCGGGCAATCGGCCCCAGCATTTT. Full variable domain (remainder filled in from reference TRBV30 and TRBJ1-5): SQTIHQWPATLVQPVGSPLSLECTVEGTSNPNLYWYRQAAGRGLQLLFYSVGIGQISSEVPQNLSASRPQDRQFILSSKKLLLSDSGFYLCAWSLAREPGNRPQHFGDGTRLSIL.

This clonotype came up many times. The genes are TRBV7-2 and TRBJ2-7; no reliable D call. This CDR3 has 14 residues. V lost 1 base, J lost 3 bases, and 10 bases lay in between. Germline loops: CDR1 SGHTA, CDR2 FQGNSA. The CDR3 nucleotides are TGTGCCAGCAGCTTAGATGGCAGTCGCTACGAGCAGTACTTC. Translated: CASSLDGSRYEQYF.

This chain joins TRBV13 and TRBJ2-3, with a tentative D call TRBD2 (5 bases). The V end was cut by 1 base, the J end by 2 bases, with 16 bases between. CDR3 length: 17 amino acids. Germline values: CDR1 PRHDT, CDR2 FYEKMQ (reference sequence). CDR3 nucleotides: TGTGCCAGCAGCTTAGAGGCGACGCGAGCGGTCACAGATACGCAGTATTTT. Translating it yields CASSLEATRAVTDTQYF.

In this sample, this clonotype turned up many times. The J gene is TRBJ2-7, the V gene TRBV5-1; 8 bases match TRBD1. The CDR3 totals 15 residues. V lost 4 bases to trimming and J lost 0 bases; unmatched junction nucleotides: 6. In germline, CDR1 is SGHRS, CDR2 YFSETQ. CDR3 in amino acids: CASSPGQGTSYEQYF. The DNA of the CDR3 is TGCGCCAGCAGCCCCGGACAGGGAACCTCCTACGAGCAGTACTTC.

This clonotype was observed at least ten times. The gene calls are TRBV3-1 and TRBJ2-7; 8 positions match TRBD2. The CDR3 is 16 residues long. Germline V gives CDR1 LGHDT, CDR2 YNNKEL (reference sequence). V gave up 1 base and J gave up 0 bases; unmatched junction bases: 5. For the CDR3, the DNA is TGTGCCAGCAGCCAAGGAAAGCGGGGGAGCTCCTACGAGCAGTACTTC. It encodes CASSQGKRGSSYEQYF.

This clonotype showed up many times. The CDR3 protein is CASSSSGRYYEQYF. The CDR3 region has the DNA TGTGCCAGCAGTTCTAGCGGGAGATACTACGAGCAGTACTTC. The chain links TRBV27 to TRBJ2-7; TRBD2 matches 10 bases. The trim removed 4 bases at V and 3 bases at J, leaving 3 bases unmatched. The germline CDR1 and CDR2 sequences are MNHEY and SMNVEV (reference sequence). The CDR3 has 14 amino acids.

The table lists this clonotype with many counts. The rearrangement links TRBV15 to TRBJ1-6, with a possible D match to TRBD1 (6 bases). CDR1 and CDR2 (germline): LNHNV, YYDKDF (reference sequence). Trimming stripped 5 bases from V and 7 bases from J, with 21 bases between. The length of the CDR3 is 17 residues. CDR3 protein: CATSSSQVRGYNSPLHF. CDR3 coding DNA: TGTGCCACCAGCTCATCCCAGGTCAGGGGTTACAATTCACCCCTCCACTTT.

This clonotype appeared many times. The chain is built from TRBV28 and TRBJ2-7, with unresolved D. Germline V gives CDR1 MDHEN, CDR2 SYDVKM. Trimming cost V 7 bases and J 0 bases, with 13 bases left between them. This CDR3 has 14 amino acids. The DNA of the CDR3 is TGTGCCAGCATCCCGGCCGGACCCTCCTACGAGCAGTACTTC. Its protein is CASIPAGPSYEQYF.

This clonotype was counted ten times or more. V and J are TRBV20-1 and TRBJ2-1; D is undetermined. The CDR3 covers 13 residues. V was pared by 3 bases and J by 3 bases, with 9 bases between. Germline V gene lookup returns CDR1 DFQATT and CDR2 SNEGSKA (reference sequence). This chain's CDR3 is CSARHTHYNEQFF. The CDR3 bases are TGCAGTGCTAGGCACACCCACTACAATGAGCAGTTCTTC.

CDR3 DNA sequence: TGTGCCAGCAGTAAACACCGGGACAGGGTCCACGAGCAGTACTTC. Encoded protein: CASSKHRDRVHEQYF. This sequence joins TRBV6-1 and TRBJ2-7; 9 bases agree with TRBD1. The CDR3 contains 15 residues. Unmatched junction bases numbered 10, after V lost 5 bases and J lost 5 bases. Per the germline V gene, CDR1 is MNHNS and CDR2 is SASEGT.

This clonotype was seen repeatedly, ten times or more. The chain is built from TRBV6-1 and TRBJ2-3; 9 nucleotides match TRBD2. The CDR3 spans 14 residues. Germline assignment: CDR1 MNHNS and CDR2 SASEGT. V shed 5 bases, J shed 5 bases, and the junction held 5 bases outside the gene matches. The DNA for the CDR3 is TGTGCCAGCAGTCGCGCGGGGGGGCAAGATACGCAGTATTTT. Its protein is CASSRAGGQDTQYF.

The rearrangement links TRBV29-1 to TRBJ2-7; perhaps TRBD1 as D (5 bases). The CDR3 totals 14 residues. V lost 0 bases and J 4 bases, leaving 13 bases between the germline ends. Germline-derived CDR1 and CDR2 are SQVTM and ANQGSEA. CDR3 amino acids: CSVEDRKGAYEQYF. Here the CDR3 DNA reads TGCAGCGTTGAAGATCGAAAAGGGGCTTACGAGCAGTACTTC.

In this sample, this clonotype turned up many times. CDR3 sequence: CASSSWTSGEDTQYF. The CDR3 region has the DNA TGTGCCAGCAGCTCTTGGACTAGCGGGGAAGATACGCAGTATTTT. The rearrangement links TRBV9 to TRBJ2-3; TRBD2 aligns across 12 bases. CDR1 SGDLS and CDR2 YYNGEE come from the germline V gene. J lost 5 bases, V lost 4 bases, and 5 bases had no gene match. The CDR3 extends over 15 amino acids.

The sample holds many counts of this clonotype. The rearrangement uses TRBV12-3 or TRBV12-4 and TRBJ2-7; D call uncertain. This CDR3 is 13 amino acids long. Trimming shortened V by 5 bases and J by 7 bases, and 15 bases separated the two germline ends. CDR3 nucleotide sequence: TGTGCCAGCAGTCCCCAGACCCTGGGGGAGCAGTACTTC. Protein sequence: CASSPQTLGEQYF.

The chain links TRBV20-1 to TRBJ2-1; D not resolved. The CDR3 extends over 12 amino acids. Germline V gene lookup returns CDR1 DFQATT and CDR2 SNEGSKA (reference sequence). Trimming took off 1 base at V and 4 bases at J, with 5 bases between the two ends. The CDR3 nucleotides are TGCAGTGCTAGAGCCAATTACAATGAGCAGTTCTTC. Amino acid sequence: CSARANYNEQFF.

This clonotype has ten or more counts. In nucleotides, the CDR3 is TGTGCCAGCAGTTCCTATACAGGGTTGAGCTACACCTTC. Amino acids: CASSSYTGLSYTF. The rearrangement links TRBV28 to TRBJ1-2, with a possible D match to TRBD1 (6 bases). The CDR3 has 13 amino acids. Germline V gene sequence: CDR1 MDHEN, CDR2 SYDVKM. The V and J ends lost 4 bases and 9 bases respectively, with 15 bases between them.